These 6 T cell receptor beta chains came from one sample sequenced in a study of T cell responses to AZD1222 COVID-19 vaccine. Only in-frame clones appear in the TCRdb table, and some are missing; sequencing was by immunoSEQ multiplex PCR. The data contain around 160,000 clones, 90% to 95% of them singletons. Here the sequenced sample was peripheral blood, taken on day 0 of AZD1222 vaccination. These receptors were taken from an adult in good health.

V usage is TRBV3-1 (or the pseudogene TRBV3-2) and J usage is TRBJ1-2; the D is unclear. There are 14 residues in the CDR3. Trimming removed 4 bases from V and 2 bases from J, with 11 bases in between. Germline values: CDR1 LGHDT, CDR2 YNNKEL (reference sequence). CDR3 coding DNA: TGTGCCAGCAGCCCCCAGGCAGTAAACTATGGCTACACCTTC. Protein: CASSPQAVNYGYTF.

The chain recombines TRBV2 with TRBJ1-1; 8 bases are shared with TRBD1. Per germline, CDR1 SNHLY and CDR2 FYNNEI. CDR3 length: 16 residues. V shed 3 bases, J shed 3 bases, and the junction held 9 bases outside the gene matches. For the CDR3, the DNA is TGTGCCAGCAGTGACCCCGGACAGGGCGAGCACACTGAAGCTTTCTTT. Protein: CASSDPGQGEHTEAFF.

The rearrangement links TRBV9 to TRBJ2-1; D is unresolved. This CDR3 contains 15 residues. Trimming shortened V by 4 bases and J by 9 bases, and 20 bases separated the two germline ends. CDR1 and CDR2 (germline): SGDLS, YYNGEE. The CDR3 nucleotides read TGTGCCAGCAGCCTCGGTGTAGTTGGGGTCGGTGAGCAGTTCTTC. The encoded protein is CASSLGVVGVGEQFF. Drawing the rest from reference TRBV9 and TRBJ2-1, the complete variable domain is DSGVTQTPKHLITATGQRVTLRCSPRSGDLSVYWYQQSLDQGLQFLIQYYNGEERAKGNILERFSAQQFPDLHSELNLSSLELGDSALYFCASSLGVVGVGEQFFGPGTRLTVL.

As to this clone: In the same sample, other DNA sequences code for this CDR3. V is TRBV27 and J is TRBJ1-1; 7 nucleotides align to TRBD1. Germline V gives CDR1 MNHEY, CDR2 SMNVEV (reference sequence). The CDR3 runs to 14 residues. Trimming took 9 bases from V and 5 from J; bases not matched to a gene: 12. The CDR3 spells CASLRQGGSTEAFF. In nucleotides, the CDR3 is TGTGCCAGTCTAAGACAGGGTGGGTCGACTGAAGCTTTCTTT.

V usage is TRBV3-1 (or the pseudogene TRBV3-2) and J usage is TRBJ2-2, with D unclear. This CDR3 region has 12 residues. Germline V gives CDR1 LGHDT, CDR2 YNNKEL (reference sequence). The V gene lost 4 bases and the J gene lost 5 bases, with 5 bases spanning the gap. For the CDR3, the DNA is TGTGCCAGCAGCCCCGGGACCGGGGAGCTGTTTTTT. It encodes CASSPGTGELFF.

The chain recombines TRBV2 with TRBJ2-3; 14 bases align to TRBD2. The CDR3 spans 19 residues. The junction had 16 bases not matched to a gene; V was cut back by 6 bases and J by 5 bases. The germline V gene has CDR1 SNHLY and CDR2 FYNNEI. In DNA, the CDR3 is TGTGCCAGCAGCCTGCGACTAGCGGGAGGGCCGAGGCGTGGAGATACGCAGTATTTT. Amino acid sequence: CASSLRLAGGPRRGDTQYF.